This T cell receptor (beta chain) was identified in a study of technical replicates of blood from four donors (dated by TCRdb to about 2017). The library was generated by the immunoSEQ multiplex PCR assay. As stored in TCRdb, this immuneACCESS dataset retains in-frame rearrangements with V and J assigned. A fraction of the clones does not appear; measured against another copy, unresolved V genes explain less than half of the discrepancy, and the remainder lacks a known reason. This sample holds about 94,000 clones; around 95% were observed only once. The biggest ten clones account for approximately 0.22% of the sample. About this clone itself: Its recognized antigen is unknown. No quality values exist for individual bases; no much larger clone is one base distant.

The CDR3 measures 16 amino acids from cysteine to phenylalanine. CDR3 DNA only is kept here, 48 bases in frame from base 1. The germline V gene (reference sequence) specifies SEHNR as CDR1 and FQNEAQ as CDR2. V is pruned by 1 base and J by 1 base, leaving 3 bases of the junction without a gene match. This TCR derives from a human donor in good health. The sample was T cells isolated from PBMCs. The rearrangement combines TRBV7-9 with TRBJ2-2, with TRBD2 identical over 7 junction bases. The CDR3 sequence is CASSLGSGVNTGELFF. The DNA sequence is TGTGCCAGCAGCTTAGGAAGCGGGGTGAACACCGGGGAGCTGTTTTTT. Here the CDR3 is joined to the reference TRBV7-9 and TRBJ2-2 genes, and the full variable domain is: DTGVSQNPRHKITKRGQNVTFRCDPISEHNRLYWYRQTLGQGPEFLTYFQNEAQLEKSRLLSDRFSAERPKGSFSTLEIQRTEQGDSAMYLCASSLGSGVNTGELFFGEGSRLTVL.